The 5 T cell receptor beta chains given below trace back to one sample, sequenced in a study of preoperative IRX-2 immunotherapy in early breast cancer. Treatment indicated: preoperative locoregional IRX-2 cytokine immunotherapy. Assay used: immunoSEQ multiplex PCR; TCRdb lists only in-frame clones, some missing. The data contain 5,800 or so clones, roughly 70% of them singletons. The sample in question was tumor tissue, obtained before IRX-2 immunotherapy. Receptor source: a human donor with breast cancer.

This clone was recorded once. This chain links TRBV7-4 with TRBJ2-5; maybe TRBD2 (5 bases). The germline CDR1 and CDR2 sequences are SGHVT and SQSDAQ. V lost 3 bases to trimming and J lost 5 bases, with 19 bases between them. CDR3 size: 16 residues. CDR3 amino acids: CASSLATTGSWETQYF. In DNA form, the CDR3 reads TGTGCCAGCAGCTTGGCCACTACGGGGAGCTGGGAGACCCAGTACTTC.

This clone was counted only a few times. V and J are TRBV18 and TRBJ2-1; possibly TRBD1 or TRBD2 for D (7 bases each). Trimming pared 8 bases from V and 6 bases from J, leaving 17 bases between. The CDR3 has 14 residues. Per the germline V gene, CDR1 is KGHSH and CDR2 is LQKENI. CDR3 loop: CASRQGGPGNEQFF. As DNA, the CDR3 is TGTGCCAGCCGTCAGGGGGGGCCGGGCAATGAGCAGTTCTTC.

The chain carries TRBV6-8 and TRBJ1-3; 12 bases line up with TRBD1. Germline V gene sequence: CDR1 MNHGY, CDR2 SAAAGT. V lost 4 bases, J lost 0 bases, and 10 bases stayed unmatched. The CDR3 has 19 residues. In DNA form, the CDR3 reads TGTGCCAGCAGTTCGGGGACAGGGGGCAAATTTAGCTCTGGAAACACCATATATTTT. Amino acid sequence: CASSSGTGGKFSSGNTIYF.

This chain links TRBV15 with TRBJ1-6, with 7 bases identical to TRBD1. Germline CDR1 and CDR2: LNHNV and YYDKDF (reference sequence). CDR3 size: 17 residues. V trimming: 5 bases; J trimming: 7 bases; junction bases outside the gene matches: 14. The CDR3 nucleotides read TGTGCCACCAGCCGCCTTCCTACAGGGGCGTACAATTCACCCCTCCACTTT. This translates into CATSRLPTGAYNSPLHF. The variable domain in full, completed from reference TRBV15 and TRBJ1-6, reads DAMVIQNPRYQVTQFGKPVTLSCSQTLNHNVMYWYQQKSSQAPKLLFHYYDKDFNNEADTPDNFQSRRPNTSFCFLDIRSPGLGDTAMYLCATSRLPTGAYNSPLHFGNGTRLTVT.

This clone was counted a few times. V usage is TRBV7-6 and J usage is TRBJ1-3; TRBD1 is a possible D gene (6 bases). The V end was cut by 3 bases, the J end by 0 bases, with 9 bases between. Germline V lookup: CDR1 SGHVS, CDR2 FNYEAQ. CDR3 size: 15 residues. CDR3 DNA sequence: TGTGCCAGCAGCTTTCGACAGGACTCTGGAAACACCATATATTTT. As protein: CASSFRQDSGNTIYF.